Listed below are T cell receptor beta chains from one sample, sequenced in a study of T cell responses to AZD1222 COVID-19 vaccine. The repertoire was sequenced with immunoSEQ multiplex PCR; TCRdb's copy has only in-frame clones and lacks some. The table records about 130,000 clones, 92% of them present only once. Sequences were derived from peripheral blood, sampled on day 0 of AZD1222 vaccination. These receptor sequences come from an adult in good health. Both conserved end residues are part of each CDR3.

J gene: TRBJ2-3
V gene: TRBV3-1/TRBV3-2
CDR3 protein: CASSQVGTDTQYF

J gene: TRBJ2-1
V gene: TRBV7-2
CDR3 protein: CASSLVFVRGNEQFF

J gene: TRBJ1-1
V gene: TRBV7-9
CDR3 protein: CASSFGGGTEAFF

J gene: TRBJ2-7
V gene: TRBV9
CDR3 protein: CASSDRTTYEQYF

J gene: TRBJ1-1
V gene: TRBV5-5
CDR3 protein: CASSLGQGGGEAFF

J gene: TRBJ2-7
V gene: TRBV2
CDR3 protein: CASSPDIGTEQYF

J gene: TRBJ2-1
V gene: TRBV12-3/TRBV12-4
CDR3 protein: CASHRGSYNEQFF

J gene: TRBJ2-7
V gene: TRBV6-5
CDR3 protein: CASSKTSGGPYEQYF

J gene: TRBJ2-3
V gene: TRBV10-2
CDR3 protein: CASSPVADTQYF

J gene: TRBJ1-2
V gene: TRBV5-1
CDR3 protein: CASSLFQGATYGYTF

J gene: TRBJ2-3
V gene: TRBV4-3
CDR3 protein: CASSQGDRSTDTQYF

J gene: TRBJ2-1
V gene: TRBV11-3
CDR3 protein: CASSTEVASGGMDEQFF

J gene: TRBJ1-6
V gene: TRBV7-2
CDR3 protein: CASSPQAGSYNSPLHF

J gene: TRBJ2-5
V gene: TRBV7-8
CDR3 protein: CASSSHFRTVWETQYF